This record covers a single TCR beta chain. Its antigen is unidentified. Controls were healthy donors chosen to match patients in age and sex. Both CD4+ and CD8+ T cells were negatively isolated, and TEMRA cells underwent FACS enrichment. This entry belongs to a study of CD8 T cells in Susac syndrome. The study, taken as a whole, reports: A relatively small number of individuals underwent TCR sequencing and HLA analysis.

The CDR3 has 15 residues. V shed 5 bases and J shed 7 bases, with 19 bases lying between them. CDR1 is MNHEY, CDR2 SVGEGT, per germline. RNA was extracted with the RNeasy kit, and a quantity of roughly 0.45 to 1 ug was reverse transcribed using random hexamers. The method of amplification for TCR beta CDR3 was immunoSEQ multiplex PCR, covering 54 Vbeta and 13 Jbeta. TCRdb independently ran MiXCR on the immunoSEQ multiplex PCR reads; one entry per CDR3 protein. The sample holds 95,000 or so distinct CDR3 sequences; 90% to 95% are singletons and the top ten take roughly 0.32%. The sequenced sample was CD8+ T cells from PBMCs. The clonotype was recovered from a human donor in good health. V is TRBV6-2 or TRBV6-3 and J is TRBJ2-3; no definite D call. The CDR3 nucleotides read TGTGCCAGCAGTCCCACCCGTAGTCCCGGGTATACGCAGTATTTT. Translated, it gives CASSPTRSPGYTQYF.